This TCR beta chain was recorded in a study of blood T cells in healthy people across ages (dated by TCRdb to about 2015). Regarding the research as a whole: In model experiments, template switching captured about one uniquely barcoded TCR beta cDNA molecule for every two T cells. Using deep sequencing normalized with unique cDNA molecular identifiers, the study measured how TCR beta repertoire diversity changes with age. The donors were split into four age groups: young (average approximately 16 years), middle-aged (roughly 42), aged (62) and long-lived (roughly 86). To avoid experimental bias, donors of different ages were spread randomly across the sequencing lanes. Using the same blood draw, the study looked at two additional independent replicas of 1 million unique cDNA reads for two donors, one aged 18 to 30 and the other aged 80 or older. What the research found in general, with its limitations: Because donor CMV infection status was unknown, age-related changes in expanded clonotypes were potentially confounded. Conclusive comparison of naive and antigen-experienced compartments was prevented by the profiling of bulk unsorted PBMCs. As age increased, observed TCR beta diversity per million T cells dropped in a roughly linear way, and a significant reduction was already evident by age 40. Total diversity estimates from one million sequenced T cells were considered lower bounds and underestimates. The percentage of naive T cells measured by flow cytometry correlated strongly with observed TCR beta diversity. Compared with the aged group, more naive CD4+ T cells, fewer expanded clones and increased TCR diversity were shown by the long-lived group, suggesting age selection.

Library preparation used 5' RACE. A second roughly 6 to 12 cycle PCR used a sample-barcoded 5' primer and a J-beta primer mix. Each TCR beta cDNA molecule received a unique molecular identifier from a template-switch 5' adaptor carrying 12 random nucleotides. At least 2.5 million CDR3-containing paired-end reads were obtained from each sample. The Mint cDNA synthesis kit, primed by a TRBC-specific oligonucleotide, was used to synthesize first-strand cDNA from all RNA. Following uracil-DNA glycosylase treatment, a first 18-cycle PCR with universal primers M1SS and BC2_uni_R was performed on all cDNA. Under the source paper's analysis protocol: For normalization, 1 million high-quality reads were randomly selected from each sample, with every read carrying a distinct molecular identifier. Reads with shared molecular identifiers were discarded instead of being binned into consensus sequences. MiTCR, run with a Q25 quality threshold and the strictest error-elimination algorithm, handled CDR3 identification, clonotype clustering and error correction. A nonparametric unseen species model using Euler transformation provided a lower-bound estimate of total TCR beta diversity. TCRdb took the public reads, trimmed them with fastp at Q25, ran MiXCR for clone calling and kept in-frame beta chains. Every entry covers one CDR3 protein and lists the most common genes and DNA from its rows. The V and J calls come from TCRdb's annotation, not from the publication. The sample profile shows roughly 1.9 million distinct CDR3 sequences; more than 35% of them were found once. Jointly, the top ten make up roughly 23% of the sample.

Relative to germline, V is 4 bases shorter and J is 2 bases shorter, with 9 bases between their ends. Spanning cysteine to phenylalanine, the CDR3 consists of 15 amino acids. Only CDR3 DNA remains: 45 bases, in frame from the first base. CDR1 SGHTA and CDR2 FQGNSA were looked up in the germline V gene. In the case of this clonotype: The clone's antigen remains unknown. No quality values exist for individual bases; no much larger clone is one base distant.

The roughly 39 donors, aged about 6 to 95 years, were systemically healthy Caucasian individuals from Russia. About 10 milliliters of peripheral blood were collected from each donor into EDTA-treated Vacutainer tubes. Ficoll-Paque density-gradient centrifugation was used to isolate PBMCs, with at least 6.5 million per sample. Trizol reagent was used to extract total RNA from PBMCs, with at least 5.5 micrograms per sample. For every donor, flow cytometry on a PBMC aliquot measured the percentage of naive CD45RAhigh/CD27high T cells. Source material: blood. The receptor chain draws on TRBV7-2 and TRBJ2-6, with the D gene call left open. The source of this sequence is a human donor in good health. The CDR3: CASSSLSTGANVLTF. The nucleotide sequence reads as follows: TGTGCCAGCAGCTCATTATCAACTGGGGCCAACGTCCTGACTTTC.